This TCR beta chain was observed in a study of blood T cell repertoires in COVID-19 (dated by TCRdb to between 2020 and 2021). Broadly, across the study: The collaborator samples originated in the United States, Italy and Spain and spanned the acute and convalescent phases of COVID-19. Samples were obtained from the ongoing ImmuneRACE study (first 160 participants) and from some 1,200 subjects provided by 6 global collaborators. A freely available public database, intended as a resource for researchers studying the immune response to SARS-CoV-2, is where the repertoires were released. Deeply sampled blood TCRbeta repertoires from subjects exposed to, actively infected with, or recovered from COVID-19 were included in the dataset. Where available, HLA class I and class II types were taken from metadata supplied by the sample provider and were not determined by assay-based typing. The material from the prospective study consisted of cDNA or gDNA derived from T cells, B-cell-depleted T cells, or PBMCs. The sample metadata nearly always contained a de-identified subject ID, COVID-19 status, age in years and sex. What the authors observed across the whole study: The quantity of clinical and demographic metadata differed by source and by participant and was supplied without curation.

Cut back by 5 bases and 0 bases, the V and J ends lie 8 bases apart. CDR1 and CDR2 are drawn from the germline V gene: MNHEY, SVGAGI. Measured from the cysteine to the phenylalanine, the CDR3 is 14 residues long. The CDR3 DNA has 42 bases and is translated from base 1. TCRbeta CDR3 regions were amplified from genomic DNA using the immunoSEQ Assay, a bias-controlled multiplex PCR. Per the original workflow: Within the assay, amplification of reference gene primers was used to estimate how many nucleated cells each sample contained. To quantify the absolute abundance of each unique TCRbeta CDR3 rearrangement, sequence reads were collapsed and filtered. For each sample, productive Simpson clonality was calculated by taking the square root of Simpson's diversity index across productive rearrangements. The clones in this table, taken by TCRdb from immuneACCESS, are in-frame only. Not every clone is retained; where verified, under half of the shortfall comes from an unresolved V gene, and the cause of the rest is unknown. That table furnishes V, J and clone size, whereas the DNA furnished D and trimming. The table for this sample lists a few hundred thousand clones; roughly 80% of them were counted only once. The ten largest clones add up to less than 3.5% of the sample.

Only a few counts were recorded for this clone. Its antigen is still unknown. The sample holds no much larger clone one base away, and base qualities are not on file. The collaborating institutions used their own protocols to collect whole blood in K2EDTA tubes. For TCRbeta analysis, collaborators shipped samples in one of three forms: frozen whole blood, isolated PBMCs, or DNA extracted from either of those sample types. The sequence is built from TRBV6-5 and TRBJ1-5; the D gene assignment is ambiguous. This TCR came from a woman aged 18 to 35 with acute or convalescent COVID-19. Sequences were obtained from peripheral blood. The DNA sequence is as follows: TGTGCCAGCAGTAAAACACGTAGCAATCAGCCCCAGCATTTT. It is translated as CASSKTRSNQPQHF.